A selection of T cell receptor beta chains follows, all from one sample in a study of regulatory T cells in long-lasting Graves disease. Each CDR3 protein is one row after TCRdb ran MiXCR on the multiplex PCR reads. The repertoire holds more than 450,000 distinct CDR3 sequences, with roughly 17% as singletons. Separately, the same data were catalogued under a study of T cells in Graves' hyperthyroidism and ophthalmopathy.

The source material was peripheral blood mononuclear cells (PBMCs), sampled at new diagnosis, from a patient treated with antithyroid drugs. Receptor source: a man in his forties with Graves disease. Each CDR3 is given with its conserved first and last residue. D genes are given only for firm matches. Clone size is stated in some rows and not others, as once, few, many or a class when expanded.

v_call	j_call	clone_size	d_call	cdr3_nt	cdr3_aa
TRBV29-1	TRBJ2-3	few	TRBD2	TGCAGCGTTGGGGGAGCGGGAGTGTATTCAGATACGCAGTATTTT	CSVGGAGVYSDTQYF
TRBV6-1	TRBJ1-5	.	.	TGTGCCGAAGGCCTCAGAGGGGAGATCAATCAGCCCCAGCATTTT	CAEGLRGEINQPQHF
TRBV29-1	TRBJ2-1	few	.	TGCAGCGTTGACGGTCACAATGAGCAGTTCTTC	CSVDGHNEQFF
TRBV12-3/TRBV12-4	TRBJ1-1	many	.	TGTGCCAGCAGCCCAGGGAGCGGCCTGAGCACTGAAGCTTTCTTT	CASSPGSGLSTEAFF
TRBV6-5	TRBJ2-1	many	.	TGTGCCAGCAGTTACCGTCAACAGGGCCTGAGCTCCTACAATGAGCAGTTCTTC	CASSYRQQGLSSYNEQFF
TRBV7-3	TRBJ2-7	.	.	TGTGCCAGCAGCTCCGGAACCGGGAACCAGTACGAGCAGTACTTC	CASSSGTGNQYEQYF
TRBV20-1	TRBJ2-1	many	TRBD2	TGCAGTGCTAGAGATGGGACTAGCGGGAGGGCTGGTGAGCAGTTCTTC	CSARDGTSGRAGEQFF
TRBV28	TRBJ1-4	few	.	TGTGCCAGCAGTATCGGGGGAAACCCAACTAATGAAAAACTGTTTTTT	CASSIGGNPTNEKLFF
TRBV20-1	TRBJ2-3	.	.	TGCAGTGCTAGAGAGCGACTGTGGCGCCAGGGAAAAGATACGCAGTATTTT	CSARERLWRQGKDTQYF
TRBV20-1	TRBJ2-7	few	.	TGCAGTGCTAGGTTAGGACAGTTCTACGAGCAGTACTTC	CSARLGQFYEQYF
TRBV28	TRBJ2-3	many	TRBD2	TGTGCCAGCAGTTTCGAGGGAGGGCCCGGGGGTACGCAGTATTTT	CASSFEGGPGGTQYF
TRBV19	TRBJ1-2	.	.	TGTGCCAGTAGTACCGACAGCTACTATGGCTACACCTTC	CASSTDSYYGYTF
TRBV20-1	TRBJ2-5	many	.	TGCAGTGCTAGGAAGGGACTGACCCCTCAAGAGACCCAGTACTTC	CSARKGLTPQETQYF
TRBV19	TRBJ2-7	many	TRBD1	TGTGCCAGTAGTTCCGTTATGGGACAGGGGAGGCCCTACGAGCAGTACTTC	CASSSVMGQGRPYEQYF
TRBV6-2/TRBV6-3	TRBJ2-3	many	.	TGTGCCACCAACCCCTACCCCGGACTATCAGTTGCAGATACGCAGTATTTT	CATNPYPGLSVADTQYF
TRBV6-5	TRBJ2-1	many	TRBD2	TGTGCCAGCAGTTACTCGAAACCCCGGACTAGCGTCCATGAGCAGTTCTTC	CASSYSKPRTSVHEQFF
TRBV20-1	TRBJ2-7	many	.	TGCAGTGCTAGAGATTTAGGGCAGGGCGGCGGCGAGCAGTACTTC	CSARDLGQGGGEQYF
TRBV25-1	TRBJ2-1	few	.	TGTGCCAGCAGTGAATGGAGGTTGAGCAATGAGCAGTTCTTC	CASSEWRLSNEQFF
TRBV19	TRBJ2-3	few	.	TGTGCCAGTAGTGGCGACGGGACAGATACGCAGTATTTT	CASSGDGTDTQYF
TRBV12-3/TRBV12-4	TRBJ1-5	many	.	TGTGCCAGCAGTTTCTCAGGGGCGGGTGGCAATCAGCCCCAGCATTTT	CASSFSGAGGNQPQHF
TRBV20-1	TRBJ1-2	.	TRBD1	TGCAGTGCTACGACAGGGGGCGACTATGGCTACACCTTC	CSATTGGDYGYTF
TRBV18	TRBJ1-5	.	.	TGTGCCAGCTCACCCCAAGGCAGGGATCAGCCCCAGCATTTT	CASSPQGRDQPQHF
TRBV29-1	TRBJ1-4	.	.	TGCAGCGTTCCAACTCAGGGAACTAATGAAAAACTGTTTTTT	CSVPTQGTNEKLFF
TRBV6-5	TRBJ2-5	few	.	TGTGCCAGCAGTTACCTTGGTAGTGTAGAGACCCAGTACTTC	CASSYLGSVETQYF
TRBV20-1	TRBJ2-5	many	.	TGCAGTGCTAGCAATCCTCGCGGGGGCGGGGCAGAGACCCAGTACTTC	CSASNPRGGGAETQYF
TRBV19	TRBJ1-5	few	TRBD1	TGTGCCAGTGCCACAGGGGGCCAGCCCCAGCATTTT	CASATGGQPQHF
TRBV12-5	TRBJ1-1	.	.	TGTGCTAGTGGATCGGACAAGCCTATTGCTTTCTTT	CASGSDKPIAFF
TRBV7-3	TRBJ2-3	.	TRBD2	TGTGCCAGCAGCTTAACGTCTCGCGGGAGTTTCCCAGATACGCAGTATTTT	CASSLTSRGSFPDTQYF
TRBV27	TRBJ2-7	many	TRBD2	TGTGCCAGCAGTGCGGGACTAGCGGGAGGCCACGAGCAGTACTTC	CASSAGLAGGHEQYF
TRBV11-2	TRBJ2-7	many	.	TGTGCCAGCAGCCCCGAGACCAATCCCTCCTACGAGCAGTACTTC	CASSPETNPSYEQYF
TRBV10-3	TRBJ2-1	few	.	TGTGCCATCAAGGGTAGCGAGAACAATGAGCAGTTCTTC	CAIKGSENNEQFF
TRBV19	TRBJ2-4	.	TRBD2	TGTGCCAGTAGTATCGGTCTAGCGGGAACCAAAAACATTCAGTACTTC	CASSIGLAGTKNIQYF
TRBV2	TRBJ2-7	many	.	TGTGCCAGCAGTGAAGCAGAGGAGCAGTACTTC	CASSEAEEQYF
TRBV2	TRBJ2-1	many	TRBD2	TGTGCCAGCAGAGGGGGACTAGCGGGAGATGAGCAGTTCTTC	CASRGGLAGDEQFF
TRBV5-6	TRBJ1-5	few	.	TGTGCCAGCAGCTTTTCGACGGTACAGCCCCAGCATTTT	CASSFSTVQPQHF
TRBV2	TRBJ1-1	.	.	TGTGCCAGCAGTGTCTGGAACAGGGAGGCTTTCTTT	CASSVWNREAFF
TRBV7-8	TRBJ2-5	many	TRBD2	TGTGCCAGTAAAGCGGGGGTTCCAGAGACCCAGTACTTC	CASKAGVPETQYF